Included here is one T cell receptor beta chain sequence, with context. Other DNA sequences in this specimen translate into the identical CDR3. The entry originates in a study of blood T cell repertoires in COVID-19. Study context: Acute-phase and convalescent COVID-19 samples originated in the United States, Italy and Spain. PBMCs, B-cell-depleted T cells, or T cells were the source of the cDNA or gDNA that made up the material.

The CDR3 spans 13 residues. Germline values: CDR1 LGHDT, CDR2 YNNKEL (reference sequence). Deletions cut 3 bases from V and 1 base from J, with 5 bases between. The authors' processing: Scientists estimated how many nucleated cells there were by amplifying reference gene primers. Assay: immunoSEQ multiplex PCR; the TCRdb copy retains only in-frame clones and omits some. V and J calls and clone size are those listed in that table; D and trimming were worked out from the DNA. This sample has some 170,000 clones, with 85% found just once. Sequenced input: peripheral blood. This chain connects TRBV3-1 (or the pseudogene TRBV3-2) to TRBJ2-3; D not certain. This TCR came from a man aged 40-49 years with acute or convalescent COVID-19. The DNA of the CDR3 is TGTGCCAGCAGCCAGGCAGGCACAGATACGCAGTATTTT. It translates to CASSQAGTDTQYF.